This T cell receptor (beta chain) was captured in a study of T cells in women clearing cervical HPV infection. Each participant carried one incident cervical HPV16 infection only. Libraries were prepared by immunoSEQ multiplex PCR; TCRdb keeps only in-frame clonotypes and omits some of them. The listing records roughly 30,000 clones. Sequencing was carried out using blood buffy coat. The TCR was taken from a woman aged 18 to 75 with a cervical HPV16 infection that either progressed to CIN3+ or cleared (not recorded which).

This chain's CDR3 is CSVELEGLASNEQFF. The sequenced part of the CDR3 DNA is TGCAGCGTTGAACTTGAGGGACTAGCCTCCAATGAG. The chain has TRBV29-1 and TRBJ2-1, with 9 bases lining up with TRBD2. With the read ending 3 residues before the CDR3 end, the germline J gene is used to fill in that end. J lost 6 bases, V lost 2 bases, and 8 bases had no gene match. Per the germline V gene, CDR1 is SQVTM and CDR2 is ANQGSEA. This CDR3 has 15 residues.